A selection of T cell receptor beta chains follows, all from one sample in a study of CD8+ T cells in alopecia areata. The method was immunoSEQ multiplex PCR; TCRdb's version includes in-frame clones alone and lacks a portion of them. This sample carries about 140,000 clones, roughly 52% of them seen once, and the ten largest clones take about 16%. Sample: CD8+ T cells sorted from blood, taken at week 4, from a patient treated with tofacitinib. The receptors stem from a human donor with alopecia areata. CDR3s include the opening cysteine and the closing phenylalanine or tryptophan. The order of the fields is CDR3 DNA, CDR3 protein, J gene, D gene, CDR3 length, clone size, V gene. The D gene is left open where the match is weak. Where a row states a size, it is once, few, many or the class of an expanded clone; other rows omit it.

DNA: TGCGCCAGCAGCAGCGGATGGGCCGGACATAATTCACCCCTCCACTTT
CDR3: CASSSGWAGHNSPLHF
J: TRBJ1-6
D: NA
length: 16
size: NA
V: TRBV5-1

DNA: TGTGCCAGCATACCGGGTTTGGGGTCCTACAATGAGCAGTTCTTC
CDR3: CASIPGLGSYNEQFF
J: TRBJ2-1
D: NA
length: 15
size: NA
V: TRBV27

DNA: TGTGCCAGCAGCGTAGTCGGGACTACTACCGGGGAGCTGTTTTTT
CDR3: CASSVVGTTTGELFF
J: TRBJ2-2
D: TRBD2
length: 15
size: NA
V: TRBV9

DNA: TGTGCCAGCAGTCGCCGCCAAGAGACCCAGTACTTC
CDR3: CASSRRQETQYF
J: TRBJ2-5
D: NA
length: 12
size: few
V: TRBV4-2

DNA: TGTGCCTGGAGTGTAGTTGGGGGGTTGGACGAGCAGTACTTC
CDR3: CAWSVVGGLDEQYF
J: TRBJ2-7
D: NA
length: 14
size: NA
V: TRBV30

DNA: TGTGCCAGCAACCAAGGGACTAGCGGGATAAATGAGCAGTTCTTC
CDR3: CASNQGTSGINEQFF
J: TRBJ2-1
D: TRBD2
length: 15
size: NA
V: TRBV27

DNA: TGCGCCAGCAGCCAAGTCGGGGGGGCGGGAGATACGCAGTATTTT
CDR3: CASSQVGGAGDTQYF
J: TRBJ2-3
D: TRBD2
length: 15
size: NA
V: TRBV4-1

DNA: TGTGCCGCGGGGGACAGTTACGAGCAGTACTTC
CDR3: CAAGDSYEQYF
J: TRBJ2-7
D: NA
length: 11
size: NA
V: TRBV19

DNA: TGTGCCAGCAGCTTAGGGACCGGGGAGCTGTTTTTT
CDR3: CASSLGTGELFF
J: TRBJ2-2
D: NA
length: 12
size: NA
V: TRBV7-8

DNA: TGTGCCAGCAGCTTCTCGCGTATGAACACTGAAGCTTTCTTT
CDR3: CASSFSRMNTEAFF
J: TRBJ1-1
D: NA
length: 14
size: once
V: TRBV5-4

DNA: TGTGCCTGCGACGAGGGTAGGGGCTACACCTTC
CDR3: CACDEGRGYTF
J: TRBJ1-2
D: NA
length: 11
size: NA
V: TRBV30

DNA: TGTGCCAGCAGCTTAATGGGGGGAAAATACGAGCAGTACTTC
CDR3: CASSLMGGKYEQYF
J: TRBJ2-7
D: NA
length: 14
size: NA
V: TRBV13

DNA: TGCAGCGTTGTATCTAGCGGGAGAAGCTCCTACAATGAGCAGTTCTTC
CDR3: CSVVSSGRSSYNEQFF
J: TRBJ2-1
D: TRBD2
length: 16
size: once
V: TRBV29-1

DNA: TGCGCCAGCAGCCAAAGGGGCAGTTCGAACACTGAAGCTTTCTTT
CDR3: CASSQRGSSNTEAFF
J: TRBJ1-1
D: NA
length: 15
size: NA
V: TRBV4-1

DNA: TGCGCCAGCAGCGCCCATTGGGGGGGTTACAATGAGCAGTTCTTC
CDR3: CASSAHWGGYNEQFF
J: TRBJ2-1
D: TRBD2
length: 15
size: NA
V: TRBV5-1

DNA: TGTGCCAGCTCACCTTCTTTCGGACAGACACAAGAGACCCAGTACTTC
CDR3: CASSPSFGQTQETQYF
J: TRBJ2-5
D: NA
length: 16
size: NA
V: TRBV18

DNA: TGTGCCAGCAGTGCGACCCATCCCCTTACGGAGCAGTTCTTC
CDR3: CASSATHPLTEQFF
J: TRBJ2-1
D: NA
length: 14
size: few
V: TRBV25-1

DNA: TGTGCCAGCAGCCCTGGGCCAAACTACGAGCAGTACTTC
CDR3: CASSPGPNYEQYF
J: TRBJ2-7
D: NA
length: 13
size: few
V: TRBV7-8

DNA: TGCAGCGTTGAGTGGCGAGTGAAAAACATTCAGTACTTC
CDR3: CSVEWRVKNIQYF
J: TRBJ2-4
D: NA
length: 13
size: NA
V: TRBV29-1

DNA: TGTGCCAGCAGTTCGACAGGGTGGTCCACTGAAGCTTTCTTT
CDR3: CASSSTGWSTEAFF
J: TRBJ1-1
D: TRBD1
length: 14
size: few
V: TRBV6-5

DNA: TGTGCCTGGAGTGTACGTGGGAATGAGCAGTTCTTC
CDR3: CAWSVRGNEQFF
J: TRBJ2-1
D: NA
length: 12
size: NA
V: TRBV30

DNA: TGTGCCAGCAGCTCGGGGGGGACGAGCTCCTACAATGAGCAGTTCTTC
CDR3: CASSSGGTSSYNEQFF
J: TRBJ2-1
D: TRBD2
length: 16
size: NA
V: TRBV7-9

DNA: TGTGCCAGCAGCTTCAGTTACTACGAGCAGTACTTC
CDR3: CASSFSYYEQYF
J: TRBJ2-7
D: NA
length: 12
size: NA
V: TRBV5-6

DNA: TGTGCCAGCAGTGAAGCGTTATGGGGACCTAGCAATCAGCCCCAGCATTTT
CDR3: CASSEALWGPSNQPQHF
J: TRBJ1-5
D: NA
length: 17
size: NA
V: TRBV2

DNA: TGCGCCAGCAGCCTCAGACAGGGGTTCGGTGTAAACACTGAAGCTTTCTTT
CDR3: CASSLRQGFGVNTEAFF
J: TRBJ1-1
D: TRBD1
length: 17
size: few
V: TRBV4-1

DNA: TGTGCCAGCCAAAACGAGGACACTGAAGCTTTCTTT
CDR3: CASQNEDTEAFF
J: TRBJ1-1
D: NA
length: 12
size: NA
V: TRBV6-5

DNA: TGTGCCAGCAGTTTAGATAATTCACCCCTCCACTTT
CDR3: CASSLDNSPLHF
J: TRBJ1-6
D: NA
length: 12
size: few
V: TRBV27

DNA: TGTGCCAGCAGTTACAACCGGGGTAGCGCAGATACGCAGTATTTT
CDR3: CASSYNRGSADTQYF
J: TRBJ2-3
D: NA
length: 15
size: NA
V: TRBV6-5